Below, one T cell receptor beta chain is given with its context. The data originate from a study of blood T cell repertoires in COVID-19. Authors' data handling: Scientists estimated how many nucleated cells there were by amplifying reference gene primers. Libraries were prepared by immunoSEQ multiplex PCR; TCRdb keeps only in-frame clonotypes and omits some of them. The DNA gave D and trimming, while V, J and clone size come from that table. This sample carries about 250,000 clones, roughly 82% of them seen once, and the ten largest clones take 4.5% to 6%. Germline CDR1 LGHDT, CDR2 YNNKEL (reference sequence). The CDR3 is 13 residues long. Between the trimmed V and J ends, which lost 4 bases and 7 bases, there was a span of 11 bases.

The chain links TRBV3-1 (or the pseudogene TRBV3-2) to TRBJ2-1; D remains ambiguous. This TCR was recovered from a woman of 80 years or more with active or convalescent COVID-19. Sequences were obtained from peripheral blood. Here the CDR3 reads CASSLSPRNEQFF. DNA for the CDR3: TGTGCCAGCAGCCTAAGCCCTCGGAATGAGCAGTTCTTC.